This passage covers 32 T cell receptor beta chains from one sample sequenced in a study of T cell changes during pregnancy in multiple sclerosis. Profiled with immunoSEQ multiplex PCR; TCRdb holds only in-frame clones, not every one. In the table there are 65,000 to 95,000 clones, about 92% of which are singletons. The specimen was peripheral blood, collected after pregnancy. The receptors were sampled from a female donor in good health, enrolled as a control in a pregnancy study.

The V gene is TRBV30, the J gene TRBJ2-1; D is uncertain. V was cut by 0 bases and J by 7 bases, with 7 bases left in between. Germline CDR1 GTSNPN, CDR2 SVGIG (reference sequence). There are 12 residues in the CDR3. The CDR3 region has the DNA TGTGCCTGGAGTGTAACGCTAAATGAGCAGTTCTTC. It codes for CAWSVTLNEQFF. Using reference TRBV30 and TRBJ2-1 for the parts outside the CDR3, the full variable domain is SQTIHQWPATLVQPVGSPLSLECTVEGTSNPNLYWYRQAAGRGLQLLFYSVGIGQISSEVPQNLSASRPQDRQFILSSKKLLLSDSGFYLCAWSVTLNEQFFGPGTRLTVL.

V gene TRBV7-9 combines with J gene TRBJ1-1; a weak D match, TRBD1 (6 bases). The V gene's germline CDR1 is SEHNR and CDR2 FQNEAQ (reference sequence). With 2 bases removed from V and 5 bases from J, the gap between germline ends came to 9 bases. CDR3 length: 13 residues. CDR3 region: CASSLRGGTEAFF. In DNA form, the CDR3 reads TGTGCCAGCAGCTTAAGGGGGGGAACTGAAGCTTTCTTT.

This chain uses TRBV4-1 with TRBJ1-1, with 7 bases aligning to TRBD1. V was clipped by 0 bases and J by 9 bases; unmatched bases: 16. The CDR3 runs 17 residues. Germline CDR1 reads MGHRA; CDR2 reads YSYEKL. Written as DNA, the CDR3 is TGCGCCAGCAGCCAAGATGGTGGGGGACAGAGAACTCTCAAAGCTTTCTTT. Protein product: CASSQDGGGQRTLKAFF.

This clone was recorded many times. The J gene is TRBJ2-5, the V gene TRBV11-2, with a tentative D call TRBD2 (6 bases). Germline V gene data show CDR1 as SGHAT and CDR2 as FQNNGV. The V end was cut by 1 base, the J end by 5 bases, with 11 bases between. The CDR3 has 14 residues. The CDR3 DNA reads as TGTGCCAGCAGCTTAGCCAGGAGGGCTGAGACCCAGTACTTC. Amino acid sequence: CASSLARRAETQYF.

This clone was picked up one time. The rearrangement joins TRBV7-9 to TRBJ1-2, with 9 positions matching TRBD1. Germline V gene data show CDR1 as SEHNR and CDR2 as FQNEAQ (reference sequence). After removal of 3 bases from V and 2 bases from J, the junction contained 4 bases not matched to a gene. This CDR3 has 15 residues. In DNA form, the CDR3 reads TGTGCCAGCAGCTTGGACAGGGGCGAAAACTATGGCTACACCTTC. Encoded protein: CASSLDRGENYGYTF.

This rearrangement joins TRBV5-1 to TRBJ2-5, with D perhaps matching TRBD1 (6 bases). This CDR3 has 13 amino acids. V lost 4 bases to trimming and J lost 2 bases, with 9 bases between them. Per germline, CDR1 SGHRS and CDR2 YFSETQ. CDR3 coding DNA: TGCGCCAGCAGCAAACAGGGTCAAGAGACCCAGTACTTC. This codes for CASSKQGQETQYF. Full variable domain (outside the CDR3, taken from reference TRBV5-1 and TRBJ2-5): KAGVTQTPRYLIKTRGQQVTLSCSPISGHRSVSWYQQTPGQGLQFLFEYFSETQRNKGNFPGRFSGRQFSNSRSEMNVSTLELGDSALYLCASSKQGQETQYFGPGTRLLVL.

The chain joins TRBV5-5 to TRBJ1-2; D call uncertain. The germline V gene has CDR1 SGHKS and CDR2 YYEKEE (reference sequence). The CDR3 extends over 13 amino acids. V was pared by 4 bases and J by 3 bases, with 10 bases between. The DNA of the CDR3 is TGTGCCAGCAGCCCGACACAACACTATGGCTACACCTTC. Amino acid sequence: CASSPTQHYGYTF.

This chain joins TRBV7-9 and TRBJ2-1, with D possibly being TRBD2 (6 bases). Trimming took off 7 bases at V and 7 bases at J, with 11 bases between the two ends. The CDR3 runs 12 residues. Germline V gene sequence: CDR1 SEHNR, CDR2 FQNEAQ (reference sequence). The CDR3 is CASTHGGNEQFF. As DNA, the CDR3 is TGTGCCAGCACCCATGGAGGGAATGAGCAGTTCTTC.

V gene TRBV28 combines with J gene TRBJ2-1; D not resolved. This CDR3 region has 14 residues. V was pared by 7 bases and J by 0 bases, with 10 bases between. Looked up from germline, CDR1 is MDHEN and CDR2 is SYDVKM. The CDR3 DNA reads TGTGCCAGCATATCGCGGAGCTCCTACAATGAGCAGTTCTTC. It specifies CASISRSSYNEQFF.

The chain combines TRBV18 with TRBJ1-1; 8 nucleotides align to TRBD1. The CDR3 runs to 17 residues. V gave up 2 bases and J gave up 0 bases; unmatched junction bases: 8. The V gene's germline CDR1 is KGHSH and CDR2 LQKENI. The CDR3 region is CASSPLLGTGLNTEAFF. As DNA, the CDR3 is TGTGCCAGCTCACCATTACTCGGGACAGGTCTGAACACTGAAGCTTTCTTT.

The chain couples TRBV25-1 to TRBJ2-3; the match to TRBD2 covers 7 bases. The CDR3 is 14 residues long. Looked up from germline, CDR1 is MGHDK and CDR2 is SYGVNS. Trimming cost V 8 bases and J 6 bases; bases outside gene matches: 11. CDR3 coding DNA: TGTGCCAGCGGGACTGACCCCGGGGGGGATACGCAGTATTTT. It translates to CASGTDPGGDTQYF.

This sequence joins TRBV6-6 and TRBJ2-7; TRBD1 agrees at 12 bases. Germline CDR1 reads MNHNY; CDR2 reads SVGAGI (reference sequence). CDR3 length: 16 residues. Trimming took 6 bases from V and 3 from J; bases not matched to a gene: 9. CDR3 amino acids: CASRLGQGAANYEQYF. CDR3 nucleotide sequence: TGTGCCAGCAGACTGGGACAGGGGGCCGCCAACTACGAGCAGTACTTC.

The chain uses TRBV18 and TRBJ1-6, with TRBD1 identical over 7 bases. J was trimmed by 5 bases and V by 4 bases; bases with no gene match: 8. CDR1 and CDR2 (germline): KGHSH, LQKENI. This CDR3 has 16 amino acids. As DNA, the CDR3 is TGTGCCAGCTCACGCTTCGGGACAGCGGATAATTCACCCCTCCACTTT. Its protein is CASSRFGTADNSPLHF.

The chain couples TRBV28 to TRBJ2-7; 11 bases map to TRBD2. The CDR3 is made up of 16 amino acids. V shed 8 bases and J 4 bases; nucleotides not matched to a gene: 13. From germline, CDR1 is MDHEN and CDR2 SYDVKM. CDR3 region: CASPAGSSGRSYEQYF. The CDR3 nucleotides read TGTGCCAGCCCAGCAGGATCTAGCGGGAGGTCTTACGAGCAGTACTTC.

This chain uses TRBV5-1 with TRBJ2-7; 12 bases line up with TRBD2. The V gene end was trimmed by 5 bases and the J gene end by 5 bases; junction bases not matched to a gene: 5. Looked up from germline, CDR1 is SGHRS and CDR2 is YFSETQ. CDR3 length: 14 residues. This CDR3 reads CASRQTSGGNEQYF. CDR3 DNA sequence: TGCGCCAGCAGGCAGACTAGCGGGGGAAACGAGCAGTACTTC.

Of note for this clone: The junction departs from germline at one end; a sequencing error may be responsible. The CDR3 protein is CASSLRSQGRAEQYF. The CDR3 DNA is TGTGCTAGCAGCTTAAGAAGCCAGGGGAGAGCCGAGCAGTACTTC. The rearrangement joins TRBV7-7 to TRBJ2-7; D is possibly TRBD1 (6 bases). The CDR3 has 15 residues. Germline V CDR1 and CDR2: SSHAT, FNYEAQ (reference sequence).

V gene TRBV6-5 combines with J gene TRBJ1-4; 9 positions agree with TRBD1. The CDR3 runs 15 residues. CDR1 MNHEY and CDR2 SVGAGI come from the germline V gene. J gave up 6 bases and V 6 bases, and 8 bases lay outside the gene matches. CDR3 DNA: TGTGCCAGCAGGCCAACCGGGACAGGGTATGAAAAACTGTTTTTT. The encoded protein is CASRPTGTGYEKLFF.

The chain links TRBV5-1 to TRBJ2-1; D perhaps matches TRBD2 (5 bases). The CDR3 is made up of 14 amino acids. Looked up from germline, CDR1 is SGHRS and CDR2 is YFSETQ. The V end lost 0 bases, the J end lost 1 base, and 5 bases lay between the germline ends. The CDR3 loop is CASSLGGSYNEQFF. The CDR3, as DNA: TGCGCCAGCAGCTTGGGCGGGTCCTACAATGAGCAGTTCTTC.

The V and J genes are TRBV7-3 and TRBJ2-3; 8 nucleotides agree with TRBD2. Trimming took 5 bases from V and 1 from J; bases not matched to a gene: 8. This CDR3 spans 16 amino acids. CDR1 SGHTA and CDR2 FQGTGA come from the germline V gene. The CDR3 coding sequence is TGTGCCAGCAGCCGGGGGGGGACCGGGGGCACAGATACGCAGTATTTT. Encoded protein: CASSRGGTGGTDTQYF.

This clone is a singleton in its sample. The CDR3 region has the DNA TGTGCCAGCAGCTTCCGGGACTACCTCTACGAGCAGTACTTC. The encoded protein is CASSFRDYLYEQYF. The genes are TRBV5-6 and TRBJ2-7; 7 nucleotides agree with TRBD2. V trimming: 2 bases; J trimming: 3 bases; junction bases outside the gene matches: 5. Germline V gene sequence: CDR1 SGHDT, CDR2 YYEEEE. The CDR3 has 14 amino acids.

This sequence joins TRBV19 and TRBJ2-4; 7 bases are a match to TRBD2. With V trimmed by 3 bases and J by 9 bases, 14 bases remained unmatched. This CDR3 is built from 16 residues. CDR1 LNHDA and CDR2 SQIVND come from the germline V gene (reference sequence). CDR3 amino acids: CASSIPLARGVGIQYF. CDR3 DNA sequence: TGTGCCAGTAGTATCCCGCTAGCACGGGGGGTAGGCATTCAGTACTTC.

The J gene is TRBJ1-1, the V gene TRBV2; no definite D call. Trimming left V 5 bases short and J 1 base short, with 11 bases between. CDR1 is SNHLY and CDR2 is FYNNEI in the germline V gene. The CDR3 spans 14 residues. The CDR3 DNA is TGTGCCAGCAGTTCCTATTTTGGGAACACTGAAGCTTTCTTT. Its translation is CASSSYFGNTEAFF.

This chain joins TRBV5-1 and TRBJ2-2, with 7 bases fitting TRBD1. J was trimmed by 3 bases and V by 0 bases; bases with no gene match: 5. The germline CDR1 and CDR2 sequences are SGHRS and YFSETQ. The CDR3 has 16 residues. CDR3 nucleotide sequence: TGCGCCAGCAGCTTGGTGAGCGACAGGGACACCGGGGAGCTGTTTTTT. This codes for CASSLVSDRDTGELFF.

This clone was seen once. This rearrangement joins TRBV30 to TRBJ1-3; 7 bases fit TRBD1. The CDR3 runs to 14 residues. Germline V gives CDR1 GTSNPN, CDR2 SVGIG (reference sequence). V trimming: 2 bases; J trimming: 0 bases; junction bases outside the gene matches: 1. CDR3 loop: CAWSTGDSGNTIYF. CDR3 sequence (DNA): TGTGCCTGGAGTACAGGGGACTCTGGAAACACCATATATTTT.

V and J are TRBV6-5 and TRBJ2-7, with D possibly being TRBD1 (5 bases). The CDR3 extends over 14 amino acids. Germline-derived CDR1 and CDR2 are MNHEY and SVGAGI. Trimming cost V 2 bases and J 2 bases, with 10 bases left between them. CDR3 loop: CASSYNQDTYEQYF. The DNA of the CDR3 is TGTGCCAGCAGTTACAACCAGGACACCTACGAGCAGTACTTC.

The J gene is TRBJ2-5, the V gene TRBV7-9, with 9 bases matching TRBD2. This CDR3 region has 16 residues. Germline CDR1 SEHNR, CDR2 FQNEAQ (reference sequence). V lost 2 bases to trimming and J lost 5 bases; unmatched junction nucleotides: 9. The CDR3 protein is CASSLFSASGTETQYF. In DNA form, the CDR3 reads TGTGCCAGCAGCTTATTTAGCGCTAGCGGGACGGAGACCCAGTACTTC.

V is TRBV27 and J is TRBJ1-6; possible D gene TRBD1, 5 bases. The CDR3 totals 15 residues. V was trimmed by 3 bases and J by 6 bases, leaving 12 bases between them. Germline V gene lookup returns CDR1 MNHEY and CDR2 SMNVEV (reference sequence). CDR3 bases: TGTGCCAGCAGTTTTATCACCAGGGTTAATTCACCCCTCCACTTT. Protein product: CASSFITRVNSPLHF.

This chain connects TRBV2 to TRBJ1-2; 7 positions match TRBD1. CDR3 length equals 14 residues. The germline gives CDR1 SNHLY, CDR2 FYNNEI. Trimming took 9 bases from V and 4 from J; bases not matched to a gene: 11. Here the CDR3 reads CARQTRDRLYGYTF. The DNA for the CDR3 is TGTGCCAGACAAACCCGGGACAGACTCTATGGCTACACCTTC.

The chain is built from TRBV27 and TRBJ2-7; D uncertain. V was trimmed by 2 bases and J by 3 bases, leaving 11 bases between them. Germline V gives CDR1 MNHEY, CDR2 SMNVEV (reference sequence). The CDR3 extends over 14 amino acids. CDR3 loop: CASSLTRPHYEQYF. In nucleotides, the CDR3 is TGTGCCAGCAGTTTAACACGTCCTCACTACGAGCAGTACTTC.

V usage is TRBV5-6 and J usage is TRBJ2-1; weak D call: TRBD2 (7 bases). The germline V gene has CDR1 SGHDT and CDR2 YYEEEE. The CDR3 consists of 16 residues. V lost 4 bases to trimming and J lost 7 bases, with 21 bases between them. Written as DNA, the CDR3 is TGTGCCAGCAGCATCGTGCAAAAAGGGGGGGGGAATGAGCAGTTCTTC. Protein: CASSIVQKGGGNEQFF. The full variable domain, its missing parts supplied by reference TRBV5-6 and TRBJ2-1, is DAGVTQSPTHLIKTRGQQVTLRCSPKSGHDTVSWYQQALGQGPQFIFQYYEEEERQRGNFPDRFSGHQFPNYSSELNVNALLLGDSALYLCASSIVQKGGGNEQFFGPGTRLTVL.

The CDR3: CASTGAGAGYTF. CDR3 nucleotides: TGTGCCAGTACAGGGGCAGGGGCTGGCTACACCTTC. The chain couples TRBV19 to TRBJ1-2, with D perhaps TRBD1 (6 bases). The CDR3 extends over 12 amino acids. Germline assignment: CDR1 LNHDA and CDR2 SQIVND (reference sequence). Trimming stripped 7 bases from V and 7 bases from J, with 13 bases between.

The chain has TRBV5-6 and TRBJ2-5, with D perhaps matching TRBD1 (5 bases). V gave up 3 bases and J gave up 2 bases, with 26 bases separating them. The length of the CDR3 is 19 residues. Germline CDR1 reads SGHDT; CDR2 reads YYEEEE. The CDR3 DNA follows: TGTGCCAGCAGCTCGACTCAATTGGGTGCACTGGACACTCAAGAGACCCAGTACTTC. Translated, it gives CASSSTQLGALDTQETQYF. Supplemented by reference TRBV5-6 and TRBJ2-5, the full variable domain reads DAGVTQSPTHLIKTRGQQVTLRCSPKSGHDTVSWYQQALGQGPQFIFQYYEEEERQRGNFPDRFSGHQFPNYSSELNVNALLLGDSALYLCASSSTQLGALDTQETQYFGPGTRLLVL.